The 21 T cell receptor beta chains reported below all come from one sample, sequenced in a study of beta chain features in type 1 diabetes. Reverse transcribing all isolated RNA meant expressed TCRB transcripts were sequenced. Method: immunoSEQ multiplex PCR; TCRdb's copy keeps in-frame clones and lacks some. The table has some 400,000 clones, approximately 16% seen once. Sequences were obtained from naive CD4+ T cells from blood. The receptors shown here come from a young woman in good health.

The V call is TRBV29-1, the J call TRBJ1-1; TRBD1 aligns across 7 bases. V shed 7 bases, J shed 3 bases, and the junction held 8 bases outside the gene matches. The CDR3 length is 13 residues. In germline, CDR1 is SQVTM, CDR2 ANQGSEA. The CDR3 protein is CSGRLQGHTEAFF. The CDR3 DNA reads TGCAGCGGCAGATTACAGGGGCACACTGAAGCTTTCTTT.

This clone was counted only a few times. The chain carries TRBV29-1 and TRBJ1-5; 10 bases match TRBD1. The CDR3 contains 15 residues. Germline V gene data show CDR1 as SQVTM and CDR2 as ANQGSEA. The ends lost 4 bases at V and 3 bases at J; junction bases unmatched: 6. The CDR3 DNA reads TGCAGCGTTGTTGACAGGGGGCTGGACAATCAGCCCCAGCATTTT. Its translation: CSVVDRGLDNQPQHF.

J is TRBJ1-2 and V is TRBV7-9; 8 bases match TRBD1. This CDR3 has 14 residues. The V gene's germline CDR1 is SEHNR and CDR2 FQNEAQ (reference sequence). V lost 6 bases to trimming and J lost 1 base; unmatched junction nucleotides: 4. The CDR3 loop is CASSRTGINYGYTF. As DNA, the CDR3 is TGTGCCAGCAGTCGGACAGGGATTAACTATGGCTACACCTTC.

There are a few counts of this clone. The chain employs TRBV28 and TRBJ2-3, with a weak D call TRBD1 (6 bases). This CDR3 contains 11 residues. CDR1 MDHEN and CDR2 SYDVKM come from the germline V gene. Trimming pared 2 bases from V and 11 bases from J, leaving 8 bases between. The CDR3 protein is CASSLLGGQYF. Here the CDR3 DNA reads TGTGCCAGCAGTTTACTAGGGGGGCAGTATTTT.

V usage is TRBV29-1 and J usage is TRBJ2-1, with 10 bases aligning to TRBD2. Looked up from germline, CDR1 is SQVTM and CDR2 is ANQGSEA. The CDR3 extends over 13 amino acids. After removal of 4 bases from V and 11 bases from J, the junction contained 8 bases not matched to a gene. The CDR3, as DNA: TGCAGCGTTGGCGGACTAGCGGTAGAGCAGCAGTTCTTC. Amino acid sequence: CSVGGLAVEQQFF.

The rearrangement joins TRBV5-1 to TRBJ2-3; 10 positions agree with TRBD2. The CDR3 length is 18 residues. After removal of 2 bases from V and 8 bases from J, the junction contained 17 bases not matched to a gene. Germline-derived CDR1 and CDR2 are SGHRS and YFSETQ. Here the CDR3 DNA reads TGCGCCAGCAGCTTAAAACCGCTAGCGGGAGCCCACCAAGTTACGCAGTATTTT. Translated, it gives CASSLKPLAGAHQVTQYF.

The chain employs TRBV25-1 and TRBJ2-3, with 9 bases matching TRBD2. Germline CDR1 reads MGHDK; CDR2 reads SYGVNS. CDR3 length equals 15 residues. The trim removed 6 bases at V and 2 bases at J, leaving 6 bases unmatched. CDR3 loop: CASSRLAVNTDTQYF. The CDR3 DNA reads as TGTGCCAGCAGCCGACTAGCGGTTAACACAGATACGCAGTATTTT.

This chain's CDR3 is CASSFGQSGELFF. CDR3 nucleotide sequence: TGTGCCAGCAGTTTCGGACAGTCCGGGGAGCTGTTTTTT. J is TRBJ2-2 and V is TRBV6-6; weak D call: TRBD1 (6 bases). This CDR3 region has 13 residues. Trimming took off 4 bases at V and 6 bases at J, with 9 bases between the two ends. Per germline, CDR1 MNHNY and CDR2 SVGAGI (reference sequence).

This chain joins TRBV14 and TRBJ2-7, with D tentatively TRBD2 (6 bases). The V end lost 4 bases, the J end lost 5 bases, and 12 bases lay between the germline ends. Germline values: CDR1 SGHDN, CDR2 FVKESK. The CDR3 is 13 amino acids. The CDR3 coding sequence is TGTGCCAGCAGCCGCCTGGGACTCGACGAGCAGTACTTC. This encodes CASSRLGLDEQYF.

This clone was counted a few times. The rearrangement uses TRBV30 and TRBJ2-1, with 9 bases lining up with TRBD1. Trimming removed 3 bases from V and 5 bases from J; junction bases left unmatched: 5. The CDR3 is 14 amino acids. The V gene's germline CDR1 is GTSNPN and CDR2 SVGIG (reference sequence). The CDR3 coding sequence is TGTGCCTGGAGGATGGGGACAGGGAACAATGAGCAGTTCTTC. Translating gives CAWRMGTGNNEQFF.

V usage is TRBV20-1 and J usage is TRBJ1-2, with TRBD1 as a possible D gene (5 bases). The V gene lost 4 bases and the J gene lost 11 bases, with 14 bases spanning the gap. Germline lookup yields CDR1 DFQATT and CDR2 SNEGSKA (reference sequence). The CDR3 sequence is 11 residues long. The CDR3 bases are TGCAGTGCTAAAGACGGACACCAGTACACCTTC. It translates to CSAKDGHQYTF.

This clone has more than one count but fewer than ten. The rearrangement uses TRBV20-1 and TRBJ1-1, with unresolved D. Trimming took off 7 bases at V and 7 bases at J, with 10 bases between the two ends. The length of the CDR3 is 10 residues. Germline CDR1 reads DFQATT; CDR2 reads SNEGSKA (reference sequence). CDR3 loop: CSVVFVEAFF. In nucleotides, the CDR3 is TGCAGTGTCGTATTTGTTGAAGCTTTCTTT.

The V call is TRBV10-3, the J call TRBJ2-1; 13 bases are a match to TRBD2. The length of the CDR3 is 14 residues. V trimming: 10 bases; J trimming: 5 bases; junction bases outside the gene matches: 5. The germline V gene encodes CDR1 ENHRY and CDR2 SYGVKD. As DNA, the CDR3 is TGTGCCACCGGACTAGCGGGAGACAACAATGAGCAGTTCTTC. Its protein is CATGLAGDNNEQFF.

This clone came up a few times. The chain uses TRBV27 and TRBJ2-7, with D perhaps TRBD1 (6 bases). Trimming stripped 4 bases from V and 7 bases from J, with 20 bases between. CDR3 length: 15 amino acids. Germline loops: CDR1 MNHEY, CDR2 SMNVEV (reference sequence). The CDR3 coding sequence is TGTGCCAGCAGTTCACCGGGACACCGCACCGTGGAGCAGTACTTC. It translates to CASSSPGHRTVEQYF.

This chain links TRBV5-1 with TRBJ2-1; 12 nucleotides align to TRBD2. With 0 bases clipped from V and 6 bases from J, the junction kept 1 base outside the gene matches. CDR1 SGHRS and CDR2 YFSETQ come from the germline V gene. This CDR3 region has 15 residues. The chain's CDR3 is CASSLGTSGINEQFF. The CDR3, as DNA: TGCGCCAGCAGCTTGGGGACTAGCGGGATCAATGAGCAGTTCTTC.

The CDR3 loop reads CATSSVPGQYNQPQHF. CDR3 DNA: TGTGCCACCAGCAGCGTACCGGGACAGTACAATCAGCCCCAGCATTTT. The chain carries TRBV15 and TRBJ1-5; 7 nucleotides line up with TRBD1. The junction had 8 bases not matched to a gene; V was cut back by 3 bases and J by 3 bases. CDR1 is LNHNV, CDR2 YYDKDF, per germline (reference sequence). The CDR3 has 16 residues.

The J gene is TRBJ2-1, the V gene TRBV28; 7 nucleotides align to TRBD2. The V and J ends lost 5 bases and 6 bases, in that order; junction bases with no gene match: 10. CDR1 is MDHEN, CDR2 SYDVKM, per germline. The CDR3 is 15 residues long. Here the CDR3 DNA reads TGTGCCAGCAGTGGCACTAGCGCCGGTCTCAATGAGCAGTTCTTC. Translating it yields CASSGTSAGLNEQFF.

This clone occurred a few times. This chain links TRBV7-8 with TRBJ1-2, with D perhaps TRBD1 (5 bases). Trimming shortened V by 5 bases and J by 2 bases, and 9 bases separated the two germline ends. Germline loops: CDR1 SGHVS, CDR2 FQNEAQ. The CDR3 runs 13 residues. The CDR3 is CASSPGLNYGYTF. The CDR3 nucleotides read TGTGCCAGCAGCCCGGGACTGAACTATGGCTACACCTTC.

A few counts support this clone. CDR3 region: CASSGQGWLYEQFF. The CDR3, as DNA: TGTGCCAGCAGTGGGCAGGGGTGGTTGTATGAGCAGTTCTTC. The chain joins TRBV2 to TRBJ2-1, with D maybe TRBD1 (6 bases). There are 14 residues in the CDR3. The germline CDR1 and CDR2 sequences are SNHLY and FYNNEI. V was trimmed by 4 bases and J by 8 bases, leaving 15 bases between them.

Only one count was recorded for this clone. This CDR3 is also generated by other DNA sequences in the sample. This sequence joins TRBV7-2 and TRBJ1-1, with a possible D match to TRBD1 (5 bases). V was cut by 1 base and J by 4 bases, with 7 bases left in between. This CDR3 comprises 13 residues. Germline V gene sequence: CDR1 SGHTA, CDR2 FQGNSA. CDR3 nucleotide sequence: TGTGCCAGCAGCTTAGATAGGGGCACTGAAGCTTTCTTT. Its protein is CASSLDRGTEAFF.

This clone was found a few times. The genes are TRBV5-4 and TRBJ2-1, with a weak D call TRBD2 (6 bases). Trimming took off 4 bases at V and 0 bases at J, with 17 bases between the two ends. CDR1 and CDR2 (germline): SGHNT, YYREEE (reference sequence). This CDR3 has 17 amino acids. This CDR3 reads CASSISGTPSSYNEQFF. CDR3 in DNA: TGTGCCAGCAGCATTTCCGGGACTCCCAGCTCCTACAATGAGCAGTTCTTC.